This T cell receptor (beta chain) was obtained from a study of cytomegalovirus exposure and HLA in healthy donors. Study context: Of all 400 or so donors who were genotyped, 81% belonged to the Caucasian-associated ancestry cluster.

This CDR3 has 13 residues. The germline CDR1 and CDR2 sequences are MNHEY and SMNVEV (reference sequence). Trimming cost V 2 bases and J 3 bases, with 8 bases left between them. The study's findings and limits: Reports state that TCR beta sequences accurately predicted most subjects' HLA-A and HLA-B alleles. The listing of fewer than 200 TCR beta chains classed them as cytomegalovirus-associated.

Regarding this clone: The antigen remains unidentified.

Both 60 Vbeta primers and 13 Jbeta primers went into the PCR. Profiling relied on immunoSEQ multiplex PCR, and the TCRdb table lists in-frame clones only, not all of them. The sample shows 100,000 to 150,000 clones, around 71% of them seen only once. The source material was PBMCs. The TCR was taken from a woman aged 55-69 years in good health and CMV-seropositive. The V call is TRBV27, the J call TRBJ2-7; no definite D call. CDR3 nucleotides: TGTGCCAGCAGTTTAACAAGAATCTACGAGCAGTACTTC. This encodes CASSLTRIYEQYF.